Listed below are T cell receptor beta chains from one sample, sequenced in a study of blood T cell repertoires in COVID-19. The assay was immunoSEQ multiplex PCR, and TCRdb's table has in-frame clones only and misses some. The repertoire includes 71,000 or so clones, about 80% of them detected once, and approximately 10% sits in the top ten. Sequenced material: peripheral blood. The receptors were gathered from a man in his forties or fifties with acute or convalescent COVID-19. CDR3s include the opening cysteine and the closing phenylalanine or tryptophan. A D gene is named only where the DNA matches it firmly. Rows may omit the clone size; those that give it use once, few, many or a size class.

cdr3_nt | cdr3_aa | j_call | clone_size | v_call | d_call
TGTGCCAGCAGCGCACTAGCGGGGGATGTAGATACGCAGTATTTT | CASSALAGDVDTQYF | TRBJ2-3 | . | TRBV9 | TRBD2
TGTGCCAGCAGCTACCTATCGACAGGGGGCTCCTACGAGCAGTACTTC | CASSYLSTGGSYEQYF | TRBJ2-7 | few | TRBV11-2 | TRBD1
TGTGCCAGCAGCTTAGAAGCAGGGAACACTGAAGCTTTCTTT | CASSLEAGNTEAFF | TRBJ1-1 | . | TRBV7-2 | .
TGTGCCAGCACAGTCGGGGGACAGTATTCACCCCTCCACTTT | CASTVGGQYSPLHF | TRBJ1-6 | few | TRBV4-2 | TRBD1
TGTGCCAGCAGCCCTCTCCCTAGCGGGGGGGCTCTTGAGACCCAGTACTTC | CASSPLPSGGALETQYF | TRBJ2-5 | few | TRBV4-2 | TRBD2
TGTGCCATCGAGACAGGGATTGCCAGTGAAGCTTTCTTT | CAIETGIASEAFF | TRBJ1-1 | . | TRBV7-9 | TRBD1
TGTGCCAGCAGTTACTCGACCAGCGGGATCCCCTACGAGCAGTACTTC | CASSYSTSGIPYEQYF | TRBJ2-7 | . | TRBV6-5 | TRBD2
TGCGCCAGCAGCCAAGATAGCACCTTCAATGAGCAGTTCTTC | CASSQDSTFNEQFF | TRBJ2-1 | . | TRBV4-1 | .
TGTGCCAGCAGCCAAAGGGACACCGTATCGGGGGAAGCTTTCTTT | CASSQRDTVSGEAFF | TRBJ1-1 | . | TRBV3-1/TRBV3-2 | .
TGCGCCAGCAGCTTGGGAGGTAGCGGCCAAGAGACCCAGTACTTC | CASSLGGSGQETQYF | TRBJ2-5 | once | TRBV5-1 | .
TGCAGCGTTGCGGGACAGTTCTACTATGGCTACACCTTC | CSVAGQFYYGYTF | TRBJ1-2 | . | TRBV29-1 | TRBD1
TGTGCCAGCAGTTACTACGGAGACAGGGATACGCAGTATTTT | CASSYYGDRDTQYF | TRBJ2-3 | . | TRBV6-5 | .
TGTGCCACCAGCGTGTGGAGTGGCACAGATACGCAGTATTTT | CATSVWSGTDTQYF | TRBJ2-3 | . | TRBV15 | .
TGTGCCAGCAGCTTAGATCTTACAGGGGGTGAAAAACTGTTTTTT | CASSLDLTGGEKLFF | TRBJ1-4 | . | TRBV11-2 | TRBD1
TGTGCCATCAGTGTGGGAGGGGGACCGATGAACACTGAAGCTTTCTTT | CAISVGGGPMNTEAFF | TRBJ1-1 | few | TRBV10-3 | .
TGTGCCAGCAGCGGGGGGACGGCAAGCCTCACCGGGGAGCTGTTTTTT | CASSGGTASLTGELFF | TRBJ2-2 | . | TRBV11-2 | .
TGTGCCAGCAGCTTGGCCGGGACAGGGTATGGAGGCTACACCTTC | CASSLAGTGYGGYTF | TRBJ1-2 | . | TRBV5-4 | TRBD1
TGTGCCAGCAGTTACTTTCGACAGGGCTTCCCGGGCGAGCAGTACTTC | CASSYFRQGFPGEQYF | TRBJ2-7 | . | TRBV6-5 | TRBD1
TGTGCCAGCAGTGCCGGTAGCGGGAGCACAGATACGCAGTATTTT | CASSAGSGSTDTQYF | TRBJ2-3 | . | TRBV2 | TRBD2
TGTGCCAGCAGTGACCCCGGACAACGAAAAGAGACCCAGTACTTC | CASSDPGQRKETQYF | TRBJ2-5 | . | TRBV6-4 | .
TGCAGTGTCAGGCCACTCACTGAAGCTTTCTTT | CSVRPLTEAFF | TRBJ1-1 | . | TRBV20-1 | .
TGTGCCACCAGCAGAGGAGAGGGAAACTATGGCTACACCTTC | CATSRGEGNYGYTF | TRBJ1-2 | few | TRBV15 | .
TGTGCCAGCAGGCAGGGGGCGATCTACGAGCAGTACTTC | CASRQGAIYEQYF | TRBJ2-7 | . | TRBV12-3/TRBV12-4 | TRBD1
TGTGCCAGCAGTTCATCCGGGACAGGGGGCGCCACGGAAGGAAACACCATATATTTT | CASSSSGTGGATEGNTIYF | TRBJ1-3 | . | TRBV9 | TRBD1
TGCGCCAGCAGCTTCAGGGTCGCCGGGGAGCTGTTTTTT | CASSFRVAGELFF | TRBJ2-2 | . | TRBV5-1 | .
TGTGCCAGCAGTCCCAGGGGTGATGGCTACACCTTC | CASSPRGDGYTF | TRBJ1-2 | . | TRBV12-3/TRBV12-4 | .
TGTGCCAGCAGTAACAGGGCTGGGGCCAACGTCCTGACTTTC | CASSNRAGANVLTF | TRBJ2-6 | . | TRBV28 | .